These T cell receptor beta chains were read from a single sample in a study of blood T cells in healthy people across ages. TCRdb itself ran the 5' RACE reads through MiXCR, one entry per CDR3 protein. The data hold around 870,000 distinct CDR3 sequences, with roughly 26% observed a single time. Sequencing was performed on blood. These receptors all come from a woman aged 80 or over in good health. Both conserved end residues are part of each CDR3. The D gene is left open where the match is weak. Some rows have no size entry. The others give once, few or many, or a class for an expanded clone.

J,V,D,size,DNA,CDR3
TRBJ2-7,TRBV25-1,TRBD2,NA,TGTGCCAGCGTAGCGGGCTGGAGCTCCTACGAGCAGTACTTC,CASVAGWSSYEQYF
TRBJ2-2,TRBV5-1,NA,few,TGCGCCAGCAGCTTGTATGATCCCTACACCGGGGAGCTGTTTTTT,CASSLYDPYTGELFF
TRBJ2-3,TRBV29-1,TRBD1,many,TGCAGCGTTGGGACAGGGTTGGATACGCAGTATTTT,CSVGTGLDTQYF
TRBJ2-7,TRBV2,NA,NA,TGTGCCAGCAGAGGGAGGGACAGCCGATACGAGCAGTACTTC,CASRGRDSRYEQYF
TRBJ2-7,TRBV6-2/TRBV6-3,NA,many,TGTGCCAGCAGAAAGGATCAGTCCTACGAGCAGTACTTC,CASRKDQSYEQYF
TRBJ1-1,TRBV6-5,TRBD1,many,TGTGCCAGCAGTCCCGGGACAGGTTACGTGGACACTGAAGCTTTCTTT,CASSPGTGYVDTEAFF
TRBJ1-2,TRBV7-9,NA,NA,TGTGCCAGCAGCTTAGAGCTCGGGGGCGCAGGGGGCTACACCTTC,CASSLELGGAGGYTF
TRBJ2-5,TRBV4-3,TRBD2,many,TGCGCCAGCAGCCAATCCCCCCCTACGGCTAGCGGGTTCCAAGAGACCCAGTACTTC,CASSQSPPTASGFQETQYF
TRBJ2-3,TRBV6-6,NA,NA,TGTGCCAGCAGTTCCCAGGGACTCCCGGGGTATTTT,CASSSQGLPGYF
TRBJ2-5,TRBV6-4,NA,many,TGTGCCAGCAGTGATTGTCGGCCCCAAGAGACCCAGTACTTC,CASSDCRPQETQYF
TRBJ2-3,TRBV7-2,TRBD2,many,TGTGCCAGCAGCTTAGTATTTTCGGGGGGGCCCGCAGATACGCAGTATTTT,CASSLVFSGGPADTQYF
TRBJ1-1,TRBV5-1,NA,NA,TGCGCCAGCAGCTTGGCCGGCGTGAGGAACACTGAAGCTTTCTTT,CASSLAGVRNTEAFF
TRBJ1-4,TRBV10-3,TRBD1,few,TGTGCCATCAGTGTCTCAGGGGGCCGCGGAGAAAAACTGTTTTTT,CAISVSGGRGEKLFF
TRBJ2-3,TRBV7-9,NA,NA,TGTGCCAGCAGCTCCCGAAACCGGGGTGGCACAGATACGCAGTATTTT,CASSSRNRGGTDTQYF
TRBJ2-3,TRBV27,NA,NA,TGTGCCAGCACTAATTACGCAGATACGCAGTATTTT,CASTNYADTQYF
TRBJ2-5,TRBV30,NA,many,TGTGCCTGGAACAGGGACCAAGAGACCCAGTACTTC,CAWNRDQETQYF
TRBJ1-5,TRBV12-3/TRBV12-4,NA,many,TGTGCCAGCAGTTTAAACCGGGCGAGCAATCAGCCCCAGCATTTT,CASSLNRASNQPQHF
TRBJ2-1,TRBV18,TRBD1,few,TGTGCCAGCTCACCGTTGGGGACAGCAAATGAGCGGTTCTTC,CASSPLGTANERFF
TRBJ2-2,TRBV7-2,NA,few,TGTGCCAGCAGCCCCCAACAGAACACCGGGGAGCTGTTTTTT,CASSPQQNTGELFF
TRBJ2-3,TRBV19,TRBD1,few,TGTGCCAGTAGTAGACAGGGTCAGACAGATACGCAGTATTTT,CASSRQGQTDTQYF
TRBJ2-5,TRBV5-1,NA,many,TGCGCCAGCAGCCAGGGACTTCTGATGGAGACCCAGTACTTC,CASSQGLLMETQYF
TRBJ2-4,TRBV2,TRBD2,few,TGTGCCAGCAGTGAAAGAACTAGCGGGGGGTCTTTAGCCAAAAACATTCAGTACTTC,CASSERTSGGSLAKNIQYF
TRBJ2-1,TRBV12-3/TRBV12-4,TRBD2,many,TGTGCCAGCAGTTTAGCGCGCCGTGGAGCTTTGAGTCTAGCGGGGGATGAGCAGTTCTTC,CASSLARRGALSLAGDEQFF
TRBJ2-7,TRBV2,NA,many,TGTGCCAGCAGCCTACAGGGATCGGACAAATACGAGCAGTACTTC,CASSLQGSDKYEQYF
TRBJ2-1,TRBV12-3/TRBV12-4,TRBD2,many,TGTGCCAGCAGTTCGCGGGGGGCCGGTGAGCAGTTCTTC,CASSSRGAGEQFF
TRBJ2-1,TRBV7-7,TRBD1,NA,TGTGCCAGCAGCCCGGGACAGTCAGAACGCAATGAGCAGTTCTTC,CASSPGQSERNEQFF
TRBJ2-7,TRBV7-2,NA,many,TGTGCCAGCAGCTCAGGGGTTCTCTACGAGCAGTACTTC,CASSSGVLYEQYF
TRBJ2-5,TRBV7-2,NA,many,TGTGCCAGCAGCTTAACCCTGCAAACCCAGTACTTC,CASSLTLQTQYF
TRBJ2-5,TRBV27,NA,NA,TGTGCCAGCAGTCCCCGTGGGGGGACCTGGAGGACCCAGTACTTC,CASSPRGGTWRTQYF
TRBJ1-5,TRBV28,TRBD1,NA,TGTGCCAGCAGTATTGGGACAGGGGCCCCTCAGCCCCAGCATTTT,CASSIGTGAPQPQHF
TRBJ2-7,TRBV6-2/TRBV6-3,TRBD1,many,TGTGCCAGCAGTTTCCCGCCACCACAGGGGAACTACGAGCAGTACTTC,CASSFPPPQGNYEQYF
TRBJ1-2,TRBV5-1,TRBD1,NA,TGCGCCAGCAGCTTGGGCGGTCCAGGGGGCTATGGCTACACCTTC,CASSLGGPGGYGYTF
TRBJ2-7,TRBV30,TRBD2,few,TGTGCCTGGAGCCGGGGGGGGGGTTCCTACGAGCAGTACTTC,CAWSRGGGSYEQYF
TRBJ2-3,TRBV20-1,TRBD2,many,TGCAGTGCTAGCCCCAGGGAGCGGGGGCCTTTCACAGATACGCAGTATTTT,CSASPRERGPFTDTQYF
TRBJ2-1,TRBV29-1,TRBD1,NA,TGCAGCTCCAGGGGGCGCCAAGAGACCCAGTTCTTC,CSSRGRQETQFF
TRBJ1-6,TRBV12-3/TRBV12-4,NA,NA,TGTGCCAGCAGTTTAGCTTTTTCCTCCTCCTATAATTCACCCCTCCACTTT,CASSLAFSSSYNSPLHF
TRBJ2-5,TRBV4-2,TRBD2,many,TGTGCCAGCAGCCAAGACCTGGGACTAGCGGGTCAAGAGACCCAGTACTTC,CASSQDLGLAGQETQYF
TRBJ2-2,TRBV9,TRBD2,few,TGTGCCAGCAGCGTCGGACTAGCGGGGGGGGCGGGCCAGAGCACCGGGGAGCTGTTTTTT,CASSVGLAGGAGQSTGELFF